Listed here is a single TCR beta chain. This sample is part of a study of blood T cell repertoires in COVID-19. Across the study: Both acute and convalescent COVID-19 samples were obtained from the United States, Italy and Spain.

Recruited during active infection, patients (from Seattle) were subsequently followed longitudinally. In the source study's methods: Estimates of nucleated cell counts were drawn from the amplification of reference gene primers. Here immunoSEQ multiplex PCR was the method, and the copy in TCRdb shows in-frame clones only, minus some. That table gives V, J and clone size, and the DNA gave D and trimming. The sample holds some 260,000 clones, roughly 88% seen once. The sample taken for sequencing was peripheral blood. The receptor's source is a woman in her thirties with COVID-19, enrolled during active disease.

CDR3 in amino acids: CASRPGLAGGPRQETQYF. The DNA for the CDR3 is TGTGCCAGCAGACCCGGACTAGCGGGAGGGCCAAGGCAAGAGACCCAGTACTTC. The V call is TRBV7-9, the J call TRBJ2-5, with 15 bases aligning to TRBD2. Losses at the gene ends were 6 bases for V and 2 bases for J; bases not matched to a gene: 10. CDR1 and CDR2 from the germline V gene are SEHNR and FQNEAQ (reference sequence). The CDR3 spans 18 residues.